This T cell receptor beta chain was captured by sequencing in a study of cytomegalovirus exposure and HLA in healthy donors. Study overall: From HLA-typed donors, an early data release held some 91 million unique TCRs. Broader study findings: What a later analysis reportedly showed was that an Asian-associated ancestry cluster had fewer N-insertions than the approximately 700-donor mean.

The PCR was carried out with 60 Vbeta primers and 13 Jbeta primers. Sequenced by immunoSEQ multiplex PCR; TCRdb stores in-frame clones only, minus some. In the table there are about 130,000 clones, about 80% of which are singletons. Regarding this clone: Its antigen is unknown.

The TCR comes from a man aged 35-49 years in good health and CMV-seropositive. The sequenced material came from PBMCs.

The CDR3 DNA reads TGTGCCTGGTACGGCGGGAGGGACGAGCAGTACTTC. Translated: CAWYGGRDEQYF. The chain couples TRBV30 to TRBJ2-7, with 9 bases lining up with TRBD2. This CDR3 is built from 12 residues. Losses at the gene ends were 5 bases for V and 5 bases for J; bases not matched to a gene: 4. Germline V gene sequence: CDR1 GTSNPN, CDR2 SVGIG (reference sequence).